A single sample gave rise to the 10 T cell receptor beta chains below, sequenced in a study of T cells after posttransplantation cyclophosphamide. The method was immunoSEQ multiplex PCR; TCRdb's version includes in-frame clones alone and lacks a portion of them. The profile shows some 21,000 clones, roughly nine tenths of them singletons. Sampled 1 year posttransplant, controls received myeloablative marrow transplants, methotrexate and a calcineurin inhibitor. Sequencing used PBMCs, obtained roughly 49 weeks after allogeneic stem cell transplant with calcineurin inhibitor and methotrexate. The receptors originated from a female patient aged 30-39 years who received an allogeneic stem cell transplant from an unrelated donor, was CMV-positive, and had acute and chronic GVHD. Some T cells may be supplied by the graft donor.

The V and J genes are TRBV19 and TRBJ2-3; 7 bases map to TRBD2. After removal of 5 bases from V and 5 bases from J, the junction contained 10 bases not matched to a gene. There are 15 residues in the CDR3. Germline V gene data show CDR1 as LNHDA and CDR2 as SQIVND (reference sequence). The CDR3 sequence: CASSPARGGLDTQYF. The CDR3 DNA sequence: TGTGCCAGTAGTCCCGCCCGGGGAGGGTTAGATACGCAGTATTTT.

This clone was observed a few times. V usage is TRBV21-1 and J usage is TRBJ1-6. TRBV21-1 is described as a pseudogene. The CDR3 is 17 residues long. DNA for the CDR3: TGTGCCAGCAGCAAAGCGCACGGGGGGGCCCAGGGGTCACCCCTCCACTTT. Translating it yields CASSKAHGGAQGSPLHF.

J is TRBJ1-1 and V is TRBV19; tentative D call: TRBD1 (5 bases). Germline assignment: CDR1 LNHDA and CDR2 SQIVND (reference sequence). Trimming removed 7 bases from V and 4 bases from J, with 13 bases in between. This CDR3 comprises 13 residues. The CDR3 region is CASISDTGTEAFF. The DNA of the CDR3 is TGTGCCAGTATTTCGGACACCGGCACTGAAGCTTTCTTT.

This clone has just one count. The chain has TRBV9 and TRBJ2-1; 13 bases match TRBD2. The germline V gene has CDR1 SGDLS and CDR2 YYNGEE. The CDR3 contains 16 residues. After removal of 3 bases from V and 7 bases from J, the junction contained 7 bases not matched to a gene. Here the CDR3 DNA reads TGTGCCAGCAGCGGCCGACTAGCGGGAGGTCGGAATGAGCAGTTCTTC. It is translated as CASSGRLAGGRNEQFF.

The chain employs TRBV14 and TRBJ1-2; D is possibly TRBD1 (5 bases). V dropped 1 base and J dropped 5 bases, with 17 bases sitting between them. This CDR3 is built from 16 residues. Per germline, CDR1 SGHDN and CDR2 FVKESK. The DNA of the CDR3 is TGTGCCAGCAGCCAAGTGGAGGGGCCGGGGCGGTATGGCTACACCTTC. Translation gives CASSQVEGPGRYGYTF. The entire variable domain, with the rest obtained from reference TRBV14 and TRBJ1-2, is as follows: EAGVTQFPSHSVIEKGQTVTLRCDPISGHDNLYWYRRVMGKEIKFLLHFVKESKQDESGMPNNRFLAERTGGTYSTLKVQPAELEDSGVYFCASSQVEGPGRYGYTFGSGTRLTVV.

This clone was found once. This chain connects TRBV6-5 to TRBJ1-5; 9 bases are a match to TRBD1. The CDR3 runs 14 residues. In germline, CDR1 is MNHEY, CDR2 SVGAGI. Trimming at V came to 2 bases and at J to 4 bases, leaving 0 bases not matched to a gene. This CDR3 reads CASSYGQGNQPQHF. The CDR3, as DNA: TGTGCCAGCAGTTACGGACAGGGGAATCAGCCCCAGCATTTT.

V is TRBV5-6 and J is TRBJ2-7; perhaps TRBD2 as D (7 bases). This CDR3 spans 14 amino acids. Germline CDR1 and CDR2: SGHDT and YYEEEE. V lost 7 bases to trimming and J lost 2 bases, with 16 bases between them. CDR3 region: CASVPGGRAYEQYF. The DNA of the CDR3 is TGTGCCAGCGTGCCGGGGGGCAGGGCCTACGAGCAGTACTTC.

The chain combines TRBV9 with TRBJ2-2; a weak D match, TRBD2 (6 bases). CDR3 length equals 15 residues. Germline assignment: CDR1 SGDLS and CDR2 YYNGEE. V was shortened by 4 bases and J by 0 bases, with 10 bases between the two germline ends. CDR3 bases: TGTGCCAGCAGCCTAACGGGGGCGAACACCGGGGAGCTGTTTTTT. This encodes CASSLTGANTGELFF.

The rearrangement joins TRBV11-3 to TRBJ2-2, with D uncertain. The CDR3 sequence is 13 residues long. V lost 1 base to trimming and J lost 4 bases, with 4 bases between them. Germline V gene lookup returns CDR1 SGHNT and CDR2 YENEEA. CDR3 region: CASSLGVTGELFF. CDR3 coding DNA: TGTGCCAGCAGCTTAGGCGTCACCGGGGAGCTGTTTTTT.

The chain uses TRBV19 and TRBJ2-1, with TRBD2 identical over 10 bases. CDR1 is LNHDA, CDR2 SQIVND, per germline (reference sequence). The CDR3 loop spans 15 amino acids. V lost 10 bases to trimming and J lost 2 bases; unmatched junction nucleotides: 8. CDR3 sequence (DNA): TGTGCCACCGACCCGGGACTAGCGACCTACAATGAGCAGTTCTTC. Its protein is CATDPGLATYNEQFF. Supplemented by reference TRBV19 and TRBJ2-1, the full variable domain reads DGGITQSPKYLFRKEGQNVTLSCEQNLNHDAMYWYRQDPGQGLRLIYYSQIVNDFQKGDIAEGYSVSREKKESFPLTVTSAQKNPTAFYLCATDPGLATYNEQFFGPGTRLTVL.